This T cell receptor beta chain comes out of a study of Graves' ophthalmopathy and Graves' hyperthyroidism (dated by TCRdb to between 2017 and 2018). About the study as a whole: Peripheral blood was collected at initial diagnosis, before any treatment. Following sample collection, hyperthyroidism patients were given methimazole at a starting dose of 30 mg daily, and ophthalmopathy patients were given high-dose intravenous methylprednisolone. The independent validation cohort included approximately 19 hyperthyroidism patients plus 17 patients who later progressed from hyperthyroidism to ophthalmopathy. A discovery set of 100 patients (43 ophthalmopathy, about 55 stable hyperthyroidism) was enrolled to explore V-J signatures distinguishing ophthalmopathy from hyperthyroidism. TCR beta repertoire signatures were used to distinguish Graves' ophthalmopathy from Graves' hyperthyroidism and to predict progression to ophthalmopathy. In roughly 6 hyperthyroidism patients, the T-cell repertoires found in thyroid tissue were compared with those found in blood. In total, approximately 130 blood samples were TCR-sequenced: approximately 40 ophthalmopathy, roughly 80 hyperthyroidism and approximately 17 hyperthyroidism-to-ophthalmopathy patients. The 90 to 100 discovery patients were randomly split 7:3 into training and test sets.

Study-level results and caveats: In validation, the model predicted ophthalmopathy progression with about 71% sensitivity and approximately 75% specificity; 12 predicted patients were CT-confirmed with GO in a median of around 6 months. Most of the expanded thyroid clonotypes with a frequency above 0.001 were also detected in blood, and it was suggested that the thyroid immune response may be reflected by blood repertoires. Ophthalmopathy was separated from stable hyperthyroidism by the 13-signature model with just under 90% sensitivity and about 81% specificity in cross-validation and with 80%/75% in the test set. Sample size was not statistically predetermined, and group allocation was not concealed from the investigators.

Stable hyperthyroidism was defined as no progression to ophthalmopathy within 18 months of follow-up. Patients with hyperthyroidism were aged 18 to 65 years, had been newly diagnosed, and had a disease duration of less than 2 months. Anyone with other autoimmune diseases, uncontrolled infections, pregnancy or lactation was excluded from the study. Diagnosis was based on clinical symptoms, serum thyroxine, TRAb, thyroid ultrasound and orbital computed tomography. Ficoll-Paque density gradient centrifugation was used to isolate PBMCs from about 10 ml of fresh peripheral blood. Total RNA was extracted using Trizol reagent, and RNA quality was checked on an Agilent 2100 Bioanalyzer. Only a few counts were recorded for this clonotype. Its specific antigen is unknown. Base qualities are not at hand, and no much larger clone is one base apart. The germline V gene provides CDR1 LGHNA and CDR2 YNFKEQ. The trim is 4 bases for V and 0 bases for J, with a gap of 13 bases between the germline ends. There are 16 amino acids in the CDR3, from cysteine to phenylalanine inclusive. CDR3 DNA only is kept here, 48 bases in frame from base 1.

For repertoire sequencing, the TCR beta CDR3 regions were amplified from RNA transcripts. The first round of RT-PCR was done with HTBI primers and the Qiagen OneStep RT-PCR kit, and was followed by a second round of multiplex PCR, then size selection and purification. The libraries underwent paired-end sequencing with 100 bp reads on an Illumina HiSeq2000. The source study handled its data this way. SOAPnuke was used to process the reads, removing any read that contained adapters or uncalled bases, had a mean Phred below 15, or lacked an exact match to the constant primer or identifier. COPE v1.2.5 was used to merge the high-quality paired reads. Clonotypes were defined as unique nucleotide sequences and were aligned to IMGT TRB V, D and J references using MiTCR v1.1. Analysis was restricted to V-J combinations with a frequency above 0.0001, which covered about 99% of repertoires. For each V-J combination, a TCR clonal expansion and chaos score was defined as F50 clonal expansion divided by the chaos observed in the TCRdist matrix. Features were reduced by Welch's t-statistics and random forest to some 13 V-J combinations, which fed a naive Bayes classifier. The Morisita-Horn index was used to measure how similar the thyroid and blood repertoires were. TCRdb reworked the public reads: Q25 trimming with fastp, MiXCR clone assembly, productive beta chains retained. Every distinct CDR3 protein forms one entry, paired with its most common genes and DNA. The V and J calls and clone size are TCRdb's, not the authors'. This sample is represented by some 410,000 distinct CDR3 sequences; 20% to 25% of them were singletons. The ten biggest clones cover 2.5% to 3.5% of the sample.

What was sequenced was peripheral blood. The source is a woman aged 18-29 years with stable Graves' hyperthyroidism. Donor details come from another sample of the same person, matched by shared clones. This chain is built from TRBV4-2 and TRBJ1-5, with TRBD1 as a weak D call on 5 bases. The DNA reads TGTGCCAGCAGCCCTGTCGCGGGGACTAGCAATCAGCCCCAGCATTTT. It encodes CASSPVAGTSNQPQHF.